Detailed here is one T cell receptor beta chain. Its antigen is as yet unknown. This sample's treatment: randomized to nivolumab then ipilimumab (arm A) or the reverse (arm B). The data were produced by immunoSEQ multiplex PCR, yet TCRdb's version contains in-frame clones alone and is incomplete. The repertoire holds about 4,900 clones, with about a third as singletons. Per the germline V gene, CDR1 is SQVTM and CDR2 is ANQGSEA. V gave up 6 bases and J gave up 0 bases, with 9 bases separating them. The CDR3 is 12 amino acids. This record comes from a study of sequential checkpoint blockade in melanoma. Across the study: Both treatment sequences were followed by maintenance nivolumab. More than 20 patients had matched tumor biopsies before treatment and at week 13 after nivolumab or ipilimumab alone. TCRβ was sequenced from DNA of some 97 pretreatment tumors. Broader study findings: Mutational load did not correlate with tumor T-cell fraction or clonality.

The sequence was obtained from a human donor with melanoma. The sample consisted of tumor tissue (inferred from file names), taken from a patient given nivolumab and ipilimumab in sequence. The rearrangement uses TRBV29-1 and TRBJ2-7; D uncertain. CDR3 sequence: CSVGTSSYEQYF. As DNA, the CDR3 is TGCAGCGTCGGAACCAGCTCCTACGAGCAGTACTTC.